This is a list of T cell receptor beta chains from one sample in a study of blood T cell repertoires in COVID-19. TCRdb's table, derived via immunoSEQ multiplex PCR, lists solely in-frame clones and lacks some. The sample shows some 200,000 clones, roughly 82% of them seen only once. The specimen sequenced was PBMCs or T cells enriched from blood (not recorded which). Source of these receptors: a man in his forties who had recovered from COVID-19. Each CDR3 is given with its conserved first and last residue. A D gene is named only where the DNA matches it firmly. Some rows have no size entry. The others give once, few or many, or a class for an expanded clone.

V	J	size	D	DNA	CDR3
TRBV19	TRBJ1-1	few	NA	TGTGCCAGTAGTGACCGACAGGTCATTGACACTGAAGCTTTCTTT	CASSDRQVIDTEAFF
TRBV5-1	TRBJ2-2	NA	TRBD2	TGCGCCAGCAGACTGACTAGCGGGCACACCGGGGAGCTGTTTTTT	CASRLTSGHTGELFF
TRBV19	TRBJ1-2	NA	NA	TGTGCCAGTAGTGAGCAGGGTAAGGGCGGCTACACCTTC	CASSEQGKGGYTF
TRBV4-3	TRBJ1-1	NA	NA	TGCGCCAGCAGCCAAGATTGGGGGGAAGTTATGAACACTGAAGCTTTCTTT	CASSQDWGEVMNTEAFF
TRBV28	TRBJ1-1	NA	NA	TGTGCCAGCAACCCCCCCCCGGGGGGCGTTGGCACTGAAGCTTTCTTT	CASNPPPGGVGTEAFF
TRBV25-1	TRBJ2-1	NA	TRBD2	TGTGCCAGCAGCCCACTAGCGGGATACTACAATGAGCAGTTCTTC	CASSPLAGYYNEQFF
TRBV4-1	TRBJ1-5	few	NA	TGCGCCAGCAGTCAAACCGGACAGCACAATCAGCCCCAGCATTTT	CASSQTGQHNQPQHF
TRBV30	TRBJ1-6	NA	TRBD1	TGTGCCTGGAGCGTCGTCGATTGGTACAGGGGTTCTTCACCCCTCCACTTT	CAWSVVDWYRGSSPLHF
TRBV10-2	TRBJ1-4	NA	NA	TGCGCCAGCAGTGAGAAACAGGACCCTAATGAAAAACTGTTTTTT	CASSEKQDPNEKLFF
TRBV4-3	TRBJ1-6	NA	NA	TGCGCCAGCAGCCTGGTAGGGGTCAGCTCACCCCTCCACTTT	CASSLVGVSSPLHF
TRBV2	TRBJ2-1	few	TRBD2	TGTGCCAGCAGCGGGACTAGCGGGACCTACAATGAGCAGTTCTTC	CASSGTSGTYNEQFF
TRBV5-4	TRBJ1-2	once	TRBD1	TGTGCCAGCAGCCCGACAGGGAAGGGTGGCTACACCTTC	CASSPTGKGGYTF
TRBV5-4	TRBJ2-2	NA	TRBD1	TGTGCCAGCAGCTCGGACAGGGTACACGAATACGGGGAGCTGTTTTTT	CASSSDRVHEYGELFF
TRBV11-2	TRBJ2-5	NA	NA	TGTGCCAGCAGCACGGACTACCAGTTACAAGAGACCCAGTACTTC	CASSTDYQLQETQYF
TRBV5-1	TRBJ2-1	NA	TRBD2	TGCGCCAGCAGCGAGACTAGCGGGAGAAGTCGAAATGAGCAGTTCTTC	CASSETSGRSRNEQFF
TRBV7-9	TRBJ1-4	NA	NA	TGTGCCAGCAGAGATAATAGGGAGTCTGAAAAACTGTTTTTT	CASRDNRESEKLFF
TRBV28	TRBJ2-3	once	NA	TGTGCCAGCAGCCGAGGACCAGGGTCAGATACGCAGTATTTT	CASSRGPGSDTQYF
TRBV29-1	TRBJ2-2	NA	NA	TGCAGCGTTGAAGGTTGGGGAGTGGGCGGGGAGCTGTTTTTT	CSVEGWGVGGELFF
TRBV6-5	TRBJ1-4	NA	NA	TGTGCCAGCAGGAGACAGAGAGATAATGAAAAACTGTTTTTT	CASRRQRDNEKLFF
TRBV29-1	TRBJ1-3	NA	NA	TGCAGCGTTGAGCGGCAGTCTGGAAACACCATATATTTT	CSVERQSGNTIYF
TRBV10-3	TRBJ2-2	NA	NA	TGTGCCATCAGTGAAGAAGGGGATGGGACCGGGGAGCTGTTTTTT	CAISEEGDGTGELFF
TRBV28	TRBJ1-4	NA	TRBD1	TGTGCCAGCAGTCACCTAGGGACAGGAAATGAAAAACTGTTTTTT	CASSHLGTGNEKLFF
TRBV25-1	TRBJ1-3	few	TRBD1	TGTGCCAGCAGTGGGGCAGGGGGAGGAAACACCATATATTTT	CASSGAGGGNTIYF
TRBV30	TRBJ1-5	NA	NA	TGTGCCTGGAGTGTACAGCCAAATCAGCCCCAGCATTTT	CAWSVQPNQPQHF
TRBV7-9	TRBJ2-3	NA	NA	TGTGCCAGCAGATCTCGGGGGAGCGTCGGCACAGATACGCAGTATTTT	CASRSRGSVGTDTQYF
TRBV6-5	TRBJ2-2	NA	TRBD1	TGTGCCAGCACGGGACAGAGATCCACCGGGGAGCTGTTTTTT	CASTGQRSTGELFF
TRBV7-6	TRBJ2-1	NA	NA	TGTGCCAGCAGCTTCCGCCAGGAGGGTTACAATGAGCAGTTCTTC	CASSFRQEGYNEQFF
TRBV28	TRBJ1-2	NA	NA	TGTGCCAGCAGTGTACAGGATGGCTACACCTTC	CASSVQDGYTF
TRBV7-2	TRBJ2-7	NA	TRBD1	TGTGCCAGCAGCAGAACCGGGACAGGGGCCTACGAGCAGTACTTC	CASSRTGTGAYEQYF
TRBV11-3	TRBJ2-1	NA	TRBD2	TGTGCCAGCAGCTTTGGCGGGAGGGCCGACAATGAGCAGTTCTTC	CASSFGGRADNEQFF
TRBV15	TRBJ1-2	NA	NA	TGTGCCACCAGCAACCGGGACTATGGCTACACCTTC	CATSNRDYGYTF
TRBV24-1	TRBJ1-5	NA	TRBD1	TGTGCCACCAGTGACCCTAGGACAGGGGATCAGCCCCAGCATTTT	CATSDPRTGDQPQHF
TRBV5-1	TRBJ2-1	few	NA	TGCGCCAGCAGCTTTCTGGGTAGCGGCCACAATGAGCAGTTCTTC	CASSFLGSGHNEQFF
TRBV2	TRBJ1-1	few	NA	TGTGCCAGACAGATGAACACTGAAGCTTTCTTT	CARQMNTEAFF
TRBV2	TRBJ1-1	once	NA	TGTGCCAGCAGTAAATACAGGTTCGGGAACACTGAAGCTTTCTTT	CASSKYRFGNTEAFF
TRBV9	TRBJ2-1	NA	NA	TGTGCCAGCAGCGTAGACTTTCTCTCCTACAATGAGCAGTTCTTC	CASSVDFLSYNEQFF
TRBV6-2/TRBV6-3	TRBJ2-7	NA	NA	TGTGCCAGCAGTTACCCGGGGATGAGCACGTACGAGCAGTACTTC	CASSYPGMSTYEQYF
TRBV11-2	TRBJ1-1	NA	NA	TGTGCCAGCAGCCCTTTGGTAAGGAGGCGAGGGACTGAAGCTTTCTTT	CASSPLVRRRGTEAFF
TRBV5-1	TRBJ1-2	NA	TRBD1	TGCGCCAGCAGCCCCAGGGGGCGTCCGGACTATGGCTACACCTTC	CASSPRGRPDYGYTF
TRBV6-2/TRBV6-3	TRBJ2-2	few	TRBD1	TGTGCCAGCAGTTACTCGACAGGGGCCGGGGAGCTGTTTTTT	CASSYSTGAGELFF
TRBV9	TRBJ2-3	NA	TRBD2	TGTGCCAGCAGCGTAGTTGGCAGCGGGAGGTCAACAGATACGCAGTATTTT	CASSVVGSGRSTDTQYF
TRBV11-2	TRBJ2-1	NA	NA	TGTGCCAGCAGCTTCCCGGGACATAACAATGAGCAGTTCTTC	CASSFPGHNNEQFF
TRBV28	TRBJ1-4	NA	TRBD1	TGTGCCAGCAGTTTGCAGGGGGGTCGGACTAATGAAAAACTGTTTTTT	CASSLQGGRTNEKLFF
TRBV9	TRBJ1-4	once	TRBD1	TGTGCCAGCAGCAGAGACAGGGTCTGGACTAATGAAAAACTGTTTTTT	CASSRDRVWTNEKLFF
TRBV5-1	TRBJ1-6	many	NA	TGCGCCAGCCGCTACATATGGCAGGGAAGCTCCTATAATTCACCCCTCCACTTT	CASRYIWQGSSYNSPLHF
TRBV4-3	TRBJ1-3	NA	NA	TGCGCCAGCAGCGCACAGGGCCCTGGAAACACCATATATTTT	CASSAQGPGNTIYF
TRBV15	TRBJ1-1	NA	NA	TGTGCCACCAGCAGAGGTGTTACAGACACTGAAGCTTTCTTT	CATSRGVTDTEAFF
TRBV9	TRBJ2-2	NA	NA	TGTGCCAGCAGCCTCACCGGGGAGCTGTTTTTT	CASSLTGELFF
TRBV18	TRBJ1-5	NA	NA	TGTGCCAGCTCACCGACGACGGCGGGAAGCAATCAGCCCCAGCATTTT	CASSPTTAGSNQPQHF
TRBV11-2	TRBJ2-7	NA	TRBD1	TGTGCCAGCAGCACACTCATCGAGACAGGGCGCGAGCAGTACTTC	CASSTLIETGREQYF
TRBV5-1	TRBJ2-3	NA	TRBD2	TGCGCCAGCAGCTCGGGACTAGCGGAGGGGAGGCAGTATTTT	CASSSGLAEGRQYF
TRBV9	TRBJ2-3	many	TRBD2	TGTGCCAGCAGCGGCGGGACTAGCGGACTCACAGATACGCAGTATTTT	CASSGGTSGLTDTQYF
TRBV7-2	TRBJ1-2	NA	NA	TGTGCCAGCAGCGAACAGACTAACTATGGCTACACCTTC	CASSEQTNYGYTF
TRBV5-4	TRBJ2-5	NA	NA	TGTGCCAGCAGCTCCGGGCAAGGGAGGGAGACCCAGTACTTC	CASSSGQGRETQYF
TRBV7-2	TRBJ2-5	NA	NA	TGTGCCAGCAGCTTTAGAGACAGGACCCAAGAGACCCAGTACTTC	CASSFRDRTQETQYF
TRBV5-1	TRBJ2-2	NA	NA	TGCGCCAGCAGCCAACGGACTGCGACCGGGGAGCTGTTTTTT	CASSQRTATGELFF
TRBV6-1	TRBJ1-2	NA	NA	TGTGCCAGCAGTGAAAAACAGCTAACTGGCTACACCTTC	CASSEKQLTGYTF
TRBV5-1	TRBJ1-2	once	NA	TGCGCCAGCAGTTGGGACACCACCTATGGCTACACCTTC	CASSWDTTYGYTF